The rows below give T cell receptor beta chains drawn from one sample of a study of CD8 T cells in ankylosing spondylitis. TCRdb recomputed calls from the 5' RACE reads with MiXCR, one row per CDR3 protein. Among about 250,000 distinct CDR3 sequences listed, 30% to 40% were seen once. Sequencing was performed on blood, either unsorted or a sorted T cell fraction (not recorded which). Receptors were obtained from a male donor with ankylosing spondylitis or in good health (not recorded which). Both conserved end residues are part of each CDR3. Fields, in order: D gene, V gene, clone size, J gene, CDR3 length, CDR3 protein, CDR3 DNA. The D gene is left open where the match is weak. Where a row states a size, it is once, few, many or the class of an expanded clone; other rows omit it.

d_gene: NA
v_gene: TRBV12-3/TRBV12-4
abundance: once
j_gene: TRBJ2-2
len: 12
CDR3aa: CASTPFSGDLFF
CDR3nt: TGTGCCAGCACCCCCTTTTCCGGGGACCTGTTTTTT

d_gene: NA
v_gene: TRBV5-5
abundance: NA
j_gene: TRBJ2-1
len: 12
CDR3aa: CASSANNNEQFF
CDR3nt: TGTGCCAGCAGCGCGAACAACAATGAGCAGTTCTTC

d_gene: TRBD1
v_gene: TRBV12-3/TRBV12-4
abundance: few
j_gene: TRBJ2-7
len: 14
CDR3aa: CASSRDRGNYEQYF
CDR3nt: TGTGCCAGCAGCCGGGACAGGGGTAACTACGAGCAGTACTTC

d_gene: NA
v_gene: TRBV5-6
abundance: NA
j_gene: TRBJ2-2
len: 11
CDR3aa: CASSTEGELFF
CDR3nt: TGTGCCAGCAGCACCGAGGGGGAGCTGTTTTTT

d_gene: NA
v_gene: TRBV12-3/TRBV12-4
abundance: NA
j_gene: TRBJ2-7
len: 13
CDR3aa: CASSLGLIYEQYF
CDR3nt: TGTGCCAGCAGTTTAGGCCTAATTTATGAGCAGTACTTC

d_gene: NA
v_gene: TRBV5-1
abundance: NA
j_gene: TRBJ2-3
len: 15
CDR3aa: CASSLSQGITDTQYF
CDR3nt: TGCGCCAGCAGCTTAAGCCAGGGAATCACAGATACGCAGTATTTT

d_gene: TRBD1
v_gene: TRBV5-8
abundance: few
j_gene: TRBJ1-4
len: 17
CDR3aa: CASSFPSPGQGSEKLFF
CDR3nt: TGTGCCAGCAGCTTCCCATCACCGGGACAGGGGAGTGAAAAACTGTTTTTT

d_gene: NA
v_gene: TRBV7-8
abundance: NA
j_gene: TRBJ2-7
len: 15
CDR3aa: CASSLALGHEGEQYF
CDR3nt: TGTGCCAGCAGCTTAGCGCTGGGACATGAAGGCGAGCAGTACTTC

d_gene: TRBD2
v_gene: TRBV6-1
abundance: few
j_gene: TRBJ2-3
len: 15
CDR3aa: CASSQEGGGADTQYF
CDR3nt: TGTGCCAGCAGCCAGGAAGGCGGGGGGGCAGATACGCAGTATTTT

d_gene: NA
v_gene: TRBV5-1
abundance: NA
j_gene: TRBJ1-1
len: 13
CDR3aa: CASSQGRNTEAFF
CDR3nt: TGTGCCAGCTCTCAAGGCAGGAACACTGAAGCTTTCTTT

d_gene: TRBD1
v_gene: TRBV7-8
abundance: NA
j_gene: TRBJ2-7
len: 16
CDR3aa: CASSLTGTGGIHEQYF
CDR3nt: TGTGCCAGCAGCTTAACCGGGACAGGGGGGATCCACGAGCAGTACTTC

d_gene: TRBD1
v_gene: TRBV6-1
abundance: NA
j_gene: TRBJ1-5
len: 16
CDR3aa: CASSEEVADRYQPQHF
CDR3nt: TGTGCCAGCAGTGAAGAGGTAGCGGACAGGTACCAGCCCCAGCATTTT

d_gene: TRBD1
v_gene: TRBV7-9
abundance: few
j_gene: TRBJ1-4
len: 15
CDR3aa: CASSHGQAVVEKLFF
CDR3nt: TGTGCCAGCAGCCACGGACAGGCGGTAGTTGAAAAACTGTTTTTT

d_gene: NA
v_gene: TRBV11-1
abundance: few
j_gene: TRBJ2-1
len: 20
CDR3aa: CASRGGKGPIQIFSYNEQFF
CDR3nt: TGTGCCAGCAGGGGGGGCAAGGGCCCGATACAGATCTTCTCCTACAATGAGCAGTTCTTC

d_gene: NA
v_gene: TRBV5-1
abundance: NA
j_gene: TRBJ2-2
len: 16
CDR3aa: CASSPRLPENTGELFF
CDR3nt: TGCGCCAGCAGCCCGAGGTTACCCGAGAACACCGGGGAGCTGTTTTTT

d_gene: NA
v_gene: TRBV9
abundance: once
j_gene: TRBJ2-5
len: 16
CDR3aa: CASSVGASSSQETQYF
CDR3nt: TGTGCCAGCAGCGTAGGGGCAAGTAGTAGCCAAGAGACCCAGTACTTC

d_gene: TRBD1
v_gene: TRBV7-3
abundance: NA
j_gene: TRBJ2-3
len: 15
CDR3aa: CASSWTGVGTDTQYF
CDR3nt: TGTGCCAGCAGCTGGACAGGGGTGGGCACAGATACGCAGTATTTT

d_gene: TRBD1
v_gene: TRBV20-1
abundance: NA
j_gene: TRBJ2-7
len: 15
CDR3aa: CSAKPGTAPSYEQYF
CDR3nt: TGCAGTGCTAAACCTGGGACAGCCCCTTCCTACGAGCAGTACTTC

d_gene: NA
v_gene: TRBV7-2
abundance: few
j_gene: TRBJ2-3
len: 14
CDR3aa: CASSLGGGMDTQYF
CDR3nt: TGTGCCAGCAGCTTAGGTGGAGGTATGGATACGCAGTATTTT

d_gene: NA
v_gene: TRBV9
abundance: NA
j_gene: TRBJ1-5
len: 15
CDR3aa: CASSVEGGLGQPQHF
CDR3nt: TGTGCCAGCAGCGTAGAGGGAGGGCTCGGGCAGCCCCAGCATTTT

d_gene: TRBD1
v_gene: TRBV4-1
abundance: few
j_gene: TRBJ1-5
len: 14
CDR3aa: CASSQAEGAQPQHF
CDR3nt: TGCGCCAGCAGCCAAGCCGAGGGGGCTCAGCCCCAGCATTTT

d_gene: NA
v_gene: TRBV10-3
abundance: NA
j_gene: TRBJ1-1
len: 13
CDR3aa: CAIREEGNTEAFF
CDR3nt: TGTGCCATCAGGGAGGAGGGGAACACTGAAGCTTTCTTT

d_gene: NA
v_gene: TRBV12-3/TRBV12-4
abundance: few
j_gene: TRBJ2-7
len: 14
CDR3aa: CASSFGGTSYEQYF
CDR3nt: TGTGCCAGCAGTTTTGGGGGTACCTCCTACGAGCAGTACTTC

d_gene: TRBD1
v_gene: TRBV20-1
abundance: few
j_gene: TRBJ2-7
len: 13
CDR3aa: CSAPTGGFYEQYF
CDR3nt: TGCAGTGCCCCGACAGGGGGTTTCTACGAGCAGTACTTC

d_gene: TRBD1
v_gene: TRBV14
abundance: few
j_gene: TRBJ2-7
len: 14
CDR3aa: CASSPWTGGDEQYF
CDR3nt: TGTGCCAGCAGTCCTTGGACAGGGGGCGACGAGCAGTACTTC

d_gene: NA
v_gene: TRBV12-3/TRBV12-4
abundance: NA
j_gene: TRBJ1-5
len: 16
CDR3aa: CASSTLGRARGQPQHF
CDR3nt: TGTGCCAGCAGTACCCTTGGGCGGGCGAGAGGTCAGCCCCAGCATTTT

d_gene: TRBD1
v_gene: TRBV7-8
abundance: few
j_gene: TRBJ1-2
len: 15
CDR3aa: CASSLGTGGSYGYTF
CDR3nt: TGTGCCAGCAGCTTAGGGACAGGGGGTAGCTATGGCTACACCTTC

d_gene: NA
v_gene: TRBV4-1
abundance: NA
j_gene: TRBJ2-5
len: 15
CDR3aa: CASGREARSQETQYF
CDR3nt: TGCGCCAGTGGCCGGGAAGCGCGATCCCAAGAGACCCAGTACTTC

d_gene: TRBD2
v_gene: TRBV6-5
abundance: few
j_gene: TRBJ2-1
len: 15
CDR3aa: CASSYGQRGGNEQFF
CDR3nt: TGTGCCAGCAGTTACGGCCAGCGGGGGGGCAATGAGCAGTTCTTC

d_gene: TRBD2
v_gene: TRBV27
abundance: NA
j_gene: TRBJ2-1
len: 21
CDR3aa: CASKSRDGTSGGPHSYNEQFF
CDR3nt: TGTGCCAGCAAGAGTAGAGACGGGACTAGCGGGGGCCCGCACTCCTACAATGAGCAGTTCTTC

d_gene: TRBD2
v_gene: TRBV6-5
abundance: few
j_gene: TRBJ2-3
len: 16
CDR3aa: CASSYSPSGGTDTQYF
CDR3nt: TGTGCCAGCAGTTACTCACCTAGCGGGGGCACAGATACGCAGTATTTT

d_gene: NA
v_gene: TRBV28
abundance: NA
j_gene: TRBJ2-3
len: 12
CDR3aa: CASSLRASTQYF
CDR3nt: TGTGCCAGCAGTTTACGTGCATCCACGCAGTATTTT

d_gene: NA
v_gene: TRBV20-1
abundance: few
j_gene: TRBJ2-3
len: 14
CDR3aa: CSAQWGRGTDTQYF
CDR3nt: TGCAGTGCTCAGTGGGGTCGAGGGACAGATACGCAGTATTTT